This T cell receptor beta chain was identified in a study of Ad26.COV2.S vaccination and SARS-CoV-2 variants. Only in-frame clones appear in the TCRdb table, and some are missing; sequencing was by immunoSEQ multiplex PCR. The data hold some 390,000 clones, with around 85% observed a single time. The CDR3 has 14 amino acids. V gave up 1 base and J gave up 5 bases; unmatched junction bases: 1. In germline, CDR1 is SGHAT, CDR2 FQNNGV. Indicated treatment: 15 to 20 received Ad26.COV2.S at low or high dose, single or two shots; about 5 received placebo; per-sample allocation not given. Specimen acquisition occurred on day 63 following the initial vaccine or placebo injection. This person who donated was an adult of 18-55 years in Boston.

The genes are TRBV11-2 and TRBJ2-5; TRBD2 matches at 10 bases. The sequenced sample was peripheral blood, obtained in a trial of Ad26.COV2.S vaccine versus placebo. The receptor's source is a person aged 18-65 years who received the Ad26.COV2.S COVID-19 vaccine or a placebo. The CDR3: CASSLGAGGETQYF. The CDR3 DNA reads TGTGCCAGCAGCTTAGGAGCGGGGGGGGAGACCCAGTACTTC.